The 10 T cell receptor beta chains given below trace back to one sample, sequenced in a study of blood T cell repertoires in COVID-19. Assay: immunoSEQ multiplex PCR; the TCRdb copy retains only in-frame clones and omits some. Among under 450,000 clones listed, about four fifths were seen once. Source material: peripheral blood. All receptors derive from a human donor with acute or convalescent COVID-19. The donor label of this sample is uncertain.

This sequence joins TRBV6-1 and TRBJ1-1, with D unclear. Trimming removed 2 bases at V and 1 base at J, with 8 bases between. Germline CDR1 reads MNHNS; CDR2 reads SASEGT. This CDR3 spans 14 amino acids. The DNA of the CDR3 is TGTGCCAGCAGTGAACCCCCCCGGAACACTGAAGCTTTCTTT. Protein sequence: CASSEPPRNTEAFF.

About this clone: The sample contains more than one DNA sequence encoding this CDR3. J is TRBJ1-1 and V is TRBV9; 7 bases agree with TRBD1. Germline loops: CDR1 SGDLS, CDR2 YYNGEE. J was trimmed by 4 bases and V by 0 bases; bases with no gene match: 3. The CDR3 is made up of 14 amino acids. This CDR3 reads CASSVDQGGTEAFF. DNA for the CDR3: TGTGCCAGCAGCGTAGACCAGGGGGGCACTGAAGCTTTCTTT.

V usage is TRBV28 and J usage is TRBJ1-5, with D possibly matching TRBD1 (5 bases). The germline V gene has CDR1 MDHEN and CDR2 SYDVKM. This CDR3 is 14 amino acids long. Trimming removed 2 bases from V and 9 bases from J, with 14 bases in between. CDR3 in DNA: TGTGCCAGCAGTTTACAGGGTACGTTGGGGCCCCAGCATTTT. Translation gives CASSLQGTLGPQHF.

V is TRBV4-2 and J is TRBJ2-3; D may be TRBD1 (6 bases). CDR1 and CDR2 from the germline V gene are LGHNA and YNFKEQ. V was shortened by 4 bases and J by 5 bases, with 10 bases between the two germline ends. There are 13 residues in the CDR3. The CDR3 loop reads CASSPWGQDTQYF. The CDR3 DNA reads TGTGCCAGCAGCCCATGGGGGCAAGATACGCAGTATTTT.

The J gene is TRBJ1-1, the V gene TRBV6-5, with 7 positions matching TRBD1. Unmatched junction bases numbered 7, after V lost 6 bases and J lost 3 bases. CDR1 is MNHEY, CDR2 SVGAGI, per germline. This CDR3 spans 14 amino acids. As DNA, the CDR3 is TGTGCCAGCAGCTCGACAGGGAGGTACACTGAAGCTTTCTTT. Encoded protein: CASSSTGRYTEAFF.

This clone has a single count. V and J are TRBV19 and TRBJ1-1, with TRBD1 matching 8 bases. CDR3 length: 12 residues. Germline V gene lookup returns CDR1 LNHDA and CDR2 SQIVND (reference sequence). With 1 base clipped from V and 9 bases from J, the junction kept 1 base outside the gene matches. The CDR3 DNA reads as TGTGCCAGTAGTATAGGGACAGGGAAAGCTTTCTTT. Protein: CASSIGTGKAFF.

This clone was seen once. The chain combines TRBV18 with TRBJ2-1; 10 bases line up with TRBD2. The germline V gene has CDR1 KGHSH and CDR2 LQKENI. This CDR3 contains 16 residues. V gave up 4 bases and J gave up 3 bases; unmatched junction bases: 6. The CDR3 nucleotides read TGTGCCAGCTCACGGATCGGGACTAGCGACTACAATGAGCAGTTCTTC. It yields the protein CASSRIGTSDYNEQFF.

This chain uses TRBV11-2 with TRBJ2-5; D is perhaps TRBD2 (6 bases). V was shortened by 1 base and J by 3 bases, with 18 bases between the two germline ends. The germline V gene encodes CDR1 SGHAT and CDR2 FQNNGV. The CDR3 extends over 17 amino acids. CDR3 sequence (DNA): TGTGCCAGCAGCTTAGGCCCAGCGGGTGGCGTGGAAGAGACCCAGTACTTC. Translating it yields CASSLGPAGGVEETQYF.

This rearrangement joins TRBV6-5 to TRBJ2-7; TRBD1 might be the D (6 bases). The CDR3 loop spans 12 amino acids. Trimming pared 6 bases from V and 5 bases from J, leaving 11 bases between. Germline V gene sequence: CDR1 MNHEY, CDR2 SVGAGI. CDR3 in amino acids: CASSRQAHEQYF. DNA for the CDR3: TGTGCCAGCAGCCGACAGGCCCACGAGCAGTACTTC.

Here the CDR3 DNA reads TGTGCCAGTAGTCCACCCCGGACTAGCGGGAGCTGGGCCAACGAGCAGTACTTC. Residues: CASSPPRTSGSWANEQYF. This chain joins TRBV19 and TRBJ2-7, with 13 bases that match TRBD2. The ends lost 5 bases at V and 5 bases at J; junction bases unmatched: 15. From germline, CDR1 is LNHDA and CDR2 SQIVND (reference sequence). This CDR3 contains 18 residues. The full variable domain, completed using reference TRBV19 and TRBJ2-7, is DGGITQSPKYLFRKEGQNVTLSCEQNLNHDAMYWYRQDPGQGLRLIYYSQIVNDFQKGDIAEGYSVSREKKESFPLTVTSAQKNPTAFYLCASSPPRTSGSWANEQYFGPGTRLTVT.